What follows describes a single T cell receptor (beta chain). CDR3 length equals 15 residues. Germline V CDR1 and CDR2: SEHNR, FQNEAQ (reference sequence). The ends were cut back, 1 base at V and 4 bases at J, with 11 bases in the middle. This sample is part of a study of immune cell composition in non-small cell lung cancer. Profiling relied on immunoSEQ multiplex PCR, and the TCRdb table lists in-frame clones only, not all of them. This sample has some 3,100 clones; 79% occur once, and the top ten carry 35% to 40%. This TCR derives from a human donor with non-small cell lung cancer. The J gene is TRBJ1-3, the V gene TRBV7-9; D not resolved. Sequenced input: lung tumor tissue. The CDR3, as DNA: TGTGCCAGCAGCTTAGACCCTATGTCCGGAAACACCATATATTTT. This encodes CASSLDPMSGNTIYF. The full variable domain, completed using reference TRBV7-9 and TRBJ1-3, is DTGVSQNPRHKITKRGQNVTFRCDPISEHNRLYWYRQTLGQGPEFLTYFQNEAQLEKSRLLSDRFSAERPKGSFSTLEIQRTEQGDSAMYLCASSLDPMSGNTIYFGEGSWLTVV.